The 16 T cell receptor beta chains presented below share a single source sample, sequenced in a study of PD-1 blockade in classical Hodgkin lymphoma. Here immunoSEQ multiplex PCR was the method, and the copy in TCRdb shows in-frame clones only, minus some. The sample includes about 28,000 clones, more than 85% of them seen just once. The time point here: newly diagnosed, previously untreated cHL patient sample. Material for sequencing was peripheral blood mononuclear cells (PBMCs). The receptors come from a human donor with classical Hodgkin lymphoma.

This rearrangement joins TRBV7-8 to TRBJ2-7, with 10 bases matching TRBD2. V trimming: 5 bases; J trimming: 2 bases; junction bases outside the gene matches: 6. Per germline, CDR1 SGHVS and CDR2 FQNEAQ. The CDR3 is made up of 15 amino acids. CDR3 sequence (DNA): TGTGCCAGCAGCCCTCGGACTAGCGGACCCTACGAGCAGTACTTC. This codes for CASSPRTSGPYEQYF.

This clone has just a few counts. V and J are TRBV5-1 and TRBJ2-7; possibly TRBD1 for D (5 bases). The V end was cut by 2 bases, the J end by 3 bases, with 15 bases between. CDR1 is SGHRS and CDR2 is YFSETQ in the germline V gene. This CDR3 spans 15 amino acids. CDR3 sequence: CASSLDSPSDYEQYF. In nucleotides, the CDR3 is TGCGCCAGCAGCTTAGACAGCCCAAGTGACTACGAGCAGTACTTC.

The chain has TRBV18 and TRBJ2-3, with D perhaps TRBD1 or TRBD2 (5 bases each). The V end was cut by 3 bases, the J end by 7 bases, with 20 bases between. Germline CDR1 KGHSH, CDR2 LQKENI. The CDR3 loop spans 16 amino acids. CDR3 residues: CASSPPGGPGTNTQYF. CDR3 nucleotide sequence: TGTGCCAGCTCACCTCCTGGCGGGCCAGGGACGAATACGCAGTATTTT.

This clone showed up just once. The chain has TRBV7-9 and TRBJ2-1, with 12 bases matching TRBD2. The V gene's germline CDR1 is SEHNR and CDR2 FQNEAQ (reference sequence). The V and J ends lost 5 bases and 2 bases, in that order; junction bases with no gene match: 7. The CDR3 runs 17 residues. Here the CDR3 reads CASSRWTSGATYNEQFF. The CDR3 DNA reads TGTGCCAGCAGCCGCTGGACTAGCGGGGCAACCTACAATGAGCAGTTCTTC.

This chain connects TRBV4-3 to TRBJ2-3; weak D call: TRBD1 (5 bases). The CDR3 has 16 amino acids. V was clipped by 0 bases and J by 6 bases, with 16 bases between them. CDR1 and CDR2 from the germline V gene are LGHNA and YSLEER. This CDR3 reads CASSQDRGQGVDTQYF. Here the CDR3 DNA reads TGCGCCAGCAGCCAAGATCGAGGTCAGGGTGTGGATACGCAGTATTTT.

V and J are TRBV5-1 and TRBJ2-3; 8 nucleotides match TRBD2. The CDR3 consists of 14 residues. Trimming at V came to 9 bases and at J to 0 bases, leaving 6 bases not matched to a gene. Germline values: CDR1 SGHRS, CDR2 YFSETQ. In DNA form, the CDR3 reads TGCGCCACTCGGGGGGGCTCTAGCACAGATACGCAGTATTTT. Translating gives CATRGGSSTDTQYF.

This clone was detected only a few times. The V call is TRBV7-9, the J call TRBJ1-5, with D perhaps TRBD1 (5 bases). V gave up 4 bases and J gave up 0 bases, with 7 bases separating them. The germline V gene has CDR1 SEHNR and CDR2 FQNEAQ (reference sequence). This CDR3 is 14 amino acids long. The CDR3 reads CASSSQGSNQPQHF. The CDR3 coding sequence is TGTGCCAGCAGCTCGCAGGGTAGCAATCAGCCCCAGCATTTT. The full variable domain, its missing parts supplied by reference TRBV7-9 and TRBJ1-5, is DTGVSQNPRHKITKRGQNVTFRCDPISEHNRLYWYRQTLGQGPEFLTYFQNEAQLEKSRLLSDRFSAERPKGSFSTLEIQRTEQGDSAMYLCASSSQGSNQPQHFGDGTRLSIL.

The rearrangement uses TRBV4-3 and TRBJ1-5, with D hard to call. Germline values: CDR1 LGHNA, CDR2 YSLEER. The germline V and J ends were trimmed by 2 bases and 0 bases, with 5 bases remaining between them. CDR3 size: 14 residues. The CDR3 spells CASSQFSSNQPQHF. Here the CDR3 DNA reads TGCGCCAGCAGCCAATTTAGTAGCAATCAGCCCCAGCATTTT.

The chain recombines TRBV29-1 with TRBJ2-1; 10 bases agree with TRBD2. Germline loops: CDR1 SQVTM, CDR2 ANQGSEA. The length of the CDR3 is 14 residues. V gave up 7 bases and J gave up 8 bases; unmatched junction bases: 11. As DNA, the CDR3 is TGCAGCGGAAGACTAGCGGGCGGGTCTCATGAGCAGTTCTTC. As protein: CSGRLAGGSHEQFF.

This rearrangement joins TRBV5-4 to TRBJ2-1, with TRBD2 as a possible D gene (6 bases). CDR3 length: 16 residues. V was shortened by 3 bases and J by 0 bases, with 13 bases between the two germline ends. Per germline, CDR1 SGHNT and CDR2 YYREEE (reference sequence). The CDR3 DNA reads TGTGCCAGCAGCTCCTATAGCGGTAGCTCCTACAATGAGCAGTTCTTC. This codes for CASSSYSGSSYNEQFF.

The chain uses TRBV7-9 and TRBJ1-2; D is perhaps TRBD1 (5 bases). The germline V and J ends were trimmed by 3 bases and 8 bases, with 16 bases remaining between them. Germline V gives CDR1 SEHNR, CDR2 FQNEAQ (reference sequence). The CDR3 loop spans 14 amino acids. The CDR3 loop reads CASSFSGQGVGYTF. The CDR3 DNA reads TGTGCCAGCAGCTTCTCAGGGCAGGGTGTGGGCTACACCTTC.

This clone was detected only a few times. The chain employs TRBV5-1 and TRBJ2-3; D unresolved. The V and J ends lost 1 base and 6 bases respectively, with 12 bases between them. The CDR3 totals 14 residues. CDR1 is SGHRS, CDR2 YFSETQ, per germline. Written as DNA, the CDR3 is TGCGCCAGCAGCTTGCAAGGCGAACAGGATACGCAGTATTTT. Translating gives CASSLQGEQDTQYF.

The rearrangement uses TRBV18 and TRBJ2-2; D gene uncertain. V lost 1 base to trimming and J lost 6 bases, with 15 bases between them. The CDR3 is 16 amino acids. Germline CDR1 reads KGHSH; CDR2 reads LQKENI. The CDR3 here is CASSPRWVSDAGELFF. The CDR3 nucleotides read TGTGCCAGCTCACCACGTTGGGTGTCGGACGCCGGGGAGCTGTTTTTT.

The CDR3 here is CASSRVISGSTGELFF. The CDR3 bases are TGCGCCAGCAGCCGGGTAATTAGCGGGAGCACCGGGGAGCTGTTTTTT. This chain uses TRBV5-1 with TRBJ2-2, with 9 nucleotides matching TRBD2. The CDR3 length is 16 residues. J lost 4 bases, V lost 4 bases, and 8 bases had no gene match. The V gene's germline CDR1 is SGHRS and CDR2 YFSETQ.

The rearrangement joins TRBV9 to TRBJ2-5; 7 bases agree with TRBD2. The CDR3 covers 15 residues. Germline V gives CDR1 SGDLS, CDR2 YYNGEE. The trim removed 0 bases at V and 1 base at J, leaving 3 bases unmatched. The CDR3: CASSVGGGSQETQYF. The CDR3 nucleotides read TGTGCCAGCAGCGTAGGGGGAGGGAGCCAAGAGACCCAGTACTTC.

J is TRBJ2-2 and V is TRBV5-1; unclear D gene. V was shortened by 0 bases and J by 2 bases, with 14 bases between the two germline ends. This CDR3 region has 17 residues. Germline loops: CDR1 SGHRS, CDR2 YFSETQ. CDR3 region: CASSLEILTRNTGELFF. In DNA form, the CDR3 reads TGCGCCAGCAGCTTGGAGATTCTTACGCGAAACACCGGGGAGCTGTTTTTT.